This section outlines one TCR beta chain sequence together with its context. These data originate in a study of T cells of healthy individuals. Unmatched junction bases numbered 12, after V lost 6 bases and J lost 3 bases. The CDR3 has 16 residues. MiXCR was run by TCRdb on the 5' RACE reads, yielding one entry per CDR3 protein. The sample yields about 53,000 distinct CDR3 sequences, 14% to 15% seen once. This TCR was sampled from a human donor in good health. This chain links TRBV12-3 or TRBV12-4 with TRBJ2-3; TRBD2 matches 7 bases. The CDR3 loop reads CASSPGSAGVTDTQYF. In DNA form, the CDR3 reads TGTGCCAGCAGCCCGGGTTCGGCGGGAGTTACAGATACGCAGTATTTT.